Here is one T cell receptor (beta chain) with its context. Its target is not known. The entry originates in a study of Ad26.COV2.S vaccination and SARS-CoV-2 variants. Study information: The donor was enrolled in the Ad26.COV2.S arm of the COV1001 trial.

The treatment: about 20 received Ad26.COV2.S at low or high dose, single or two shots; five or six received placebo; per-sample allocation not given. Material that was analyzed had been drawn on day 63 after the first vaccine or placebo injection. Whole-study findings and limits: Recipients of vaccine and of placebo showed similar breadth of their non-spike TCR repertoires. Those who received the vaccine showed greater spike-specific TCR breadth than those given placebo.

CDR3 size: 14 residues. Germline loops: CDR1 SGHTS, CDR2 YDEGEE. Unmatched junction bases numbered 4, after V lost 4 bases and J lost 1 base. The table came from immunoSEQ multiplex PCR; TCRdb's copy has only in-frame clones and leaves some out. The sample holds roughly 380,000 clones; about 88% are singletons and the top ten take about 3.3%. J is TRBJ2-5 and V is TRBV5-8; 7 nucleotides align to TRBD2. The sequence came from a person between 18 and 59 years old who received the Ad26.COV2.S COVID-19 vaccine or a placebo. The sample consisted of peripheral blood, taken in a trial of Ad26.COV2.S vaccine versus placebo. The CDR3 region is CASSPGLPQETQYF. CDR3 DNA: TGTGCCAGCAGCCCGGGACTACCCCAAGAGACCCAGTACTTC.